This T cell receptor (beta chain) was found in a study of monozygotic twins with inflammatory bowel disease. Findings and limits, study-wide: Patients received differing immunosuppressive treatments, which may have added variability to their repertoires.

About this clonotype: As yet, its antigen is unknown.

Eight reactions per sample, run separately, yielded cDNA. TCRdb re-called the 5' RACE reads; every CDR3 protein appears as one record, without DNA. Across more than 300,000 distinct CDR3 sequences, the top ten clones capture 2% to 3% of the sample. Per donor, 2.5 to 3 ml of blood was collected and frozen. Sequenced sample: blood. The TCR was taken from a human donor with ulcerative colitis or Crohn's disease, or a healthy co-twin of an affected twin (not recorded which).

The CDR3 sequence: CASSFIAPYVAGDSYEQYF. The chain combines TRBV7-8 with TRBJ2-7; TCRdb outputs TRBD2, but without DNA this stays unchecked. CDR3 length: 19 residues. Germline assignment: CDR1 SGHVS and CDR2 FQNEAQ.